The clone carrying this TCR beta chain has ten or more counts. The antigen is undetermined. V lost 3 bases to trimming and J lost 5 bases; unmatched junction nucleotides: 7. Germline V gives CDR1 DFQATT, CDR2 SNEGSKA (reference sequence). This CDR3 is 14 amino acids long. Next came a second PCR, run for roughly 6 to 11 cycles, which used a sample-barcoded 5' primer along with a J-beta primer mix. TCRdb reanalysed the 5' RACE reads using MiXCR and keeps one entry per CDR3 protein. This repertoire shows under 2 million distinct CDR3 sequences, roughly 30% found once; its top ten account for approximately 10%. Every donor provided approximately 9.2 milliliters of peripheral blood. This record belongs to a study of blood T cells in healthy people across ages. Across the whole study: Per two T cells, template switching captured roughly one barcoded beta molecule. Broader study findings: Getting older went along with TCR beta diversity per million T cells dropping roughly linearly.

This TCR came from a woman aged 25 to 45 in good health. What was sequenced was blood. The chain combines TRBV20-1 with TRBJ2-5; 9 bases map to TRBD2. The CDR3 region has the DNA TGCAGTGCTAGTCTCCCTAGCGGGGACGAGACCCAGTACTTC. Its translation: CSASLPSGDETQYF.